Each of the 28 T cell receptor beta chains below was sequenced from the same sample in a study of T-cell memory formation after mild COVID-19. In TCRdb, the 5' RACE reads were re-called with MiXCR into one record per CDR3 protein. Of 400,000 to 450,000 distinct CDR3 sequences in the sample, 18% are singletons; the top ten hold 20% to 25%. The sequenced material came from PBMCs or a T cell subset sorted from them (not recorded which). The source of these receptors is a man younger than 35 who had mild COVID-19 (a few samples of this study predate the infection). Cell type and time point are not known.

This clonotype was counted a few times. V gene TRBV10-3 combines with J gene TRBJ2-7; the D is unclear. Trimming stripped 8 bases from V and 2 bases from J, with 7 bases between. The CDR3 is 11 residues long. Germline values: CDR1 ENHRY, CDR2 SYGVKD. CDR3 in DNA: TGTGCCATCGGAAAGGCCTACGAGCAGTACTTC. It specifies CAIGKAYEQYF.

In its sample, this clonotype was seen many times. V usage is TRBV18 and J usage is TRBJ2-7, with TRBD1 matching over 7 bases. CDR1 and CDR2 (germline): KGHSH, LQKENI. V lost 3 bases to trimming and J lost 1 base; unmatched junction nucleotides: 0. The CDR3 covers 13 residues. DNA for the CDR3: TGTGCCAGCTCACCGGGACAGTCCTACGAGCAGTACTTC. Its translation: CASSPGQSYEQYF.

The chain recombines TRBV6-2 or TRBV6-3 with TRBJ2-3, with D tentatively TRBD2 (6 bases). With 0 bases removed from V and 4 bases from J, the gap between germline ends came to 14 bases. Germline V gene lookup returns CDR1 MNHEY and CDR2 SVGEGT. This CDR3 has 16 residues. The CDR3 reads CASSYSNPSGPDTQYF. The CDR3 region has the DNA TGTGCCAGCAGTTACTCGAATCCCAGCGGGCCAGATACGCAGTATTTT.

This chain uses TRBV5-4 with TRBJ1-2, with D possibly being TRBD1 (6 bases). The V gene lost 0 bases and the J gene lost 3 bases, with 12 bases spanning the gap. Germline V gene data show CDR1 as SGHNT and CDR2 as YYREEE (reference sequence). The CDR3 has 15 amino acids. CDR3 amino acids: CASSLAGGQDYGYTF. In DNA form, the CDR3 reads TGTGCCAGCAGCTTGGCCGGGGGGCAGGACTATGGCTACACCTTC.

The sample holds a few counts of this clonotype. This chain joins TRBV21-1 and TRBJ1-1; the D segment call TRBD1 is taken from the table without a DNA check. TRBV21-1 counts as a pseudogene. The CDR3 has 15 residues. CDR3 DNA sequence: TGTGCCAGCAGCTCGTGGACAAGTTCAAGGACTGAAGCTTTCTTT. It specifies CASSSWTSSRTEAFF.

This clonotype has just a few counts. The chain joins TRBV6-2 or TRBV6-3 to TRBJ2-7; 11 bases match TRBD1. With 6 bases clipped from V and 2 bases from J, the junction kept 6 bases outside the gene matches. The CDR3 is 15 residues long. Germline V CDR1 and CDR2: MNHEY, SVGEGT. CDR3 in amino acids: CASRAGTGGAYEQYF. The CDR3 nucleotides are TGTGCCAGCAGAGCCGGGACAGGGGGTGCCTACGAGCAGTACTTC.

CDR3 sequence: CSARDQSRAFF. CDR3 DNA: TGCAGTGCTAGAGATCAGTCTAGAGCTTTCTTC. This chain connects TRBV20-1 to TRBJ2-1; D ambiguous. Looked up from germline, CDR1 is DFQATT and CDR2 is SNEGSKA (reference sequence). The CDR3 runs 11 residues. V was clipped by 0 bases and J by 16 bases, with 13 bases between them.

This chain links TRBV20-1 with TRBJ2-3, with 16 positions matching TRBD2. The V and J ends lost 6 bases and 0 bases, in that order; junction bases with no gene match: 9. The CDR3 has 18 amino acids. Germline V gives CDR1 DFQATT, CDR2 SNEGSKA (reference sequence). CDR3 loop: CSASPGLAGGASTDTQYF. The CDR3 DNA reads TGCAGTGCCAGCCCGGGACTAGCGGGGGGGGCTAGCACAGATACGCAGTATTTT.

This clonotype was recorded a few times. The genes are TRBV20-1 and TRBJ2-2; TRBD1 aligns across 7 bases. The CDR3 loop spans 15 amino acids. Germline CDR1 is DFQATT and CDR2 is SNEGSKA (reference sequence). V lost 5 bases, J lost 0 bases, and 6 bases stayed unmatched. For the CDR3, the DNA is TGCAGTGCTCTAACCGGGACAGCGAACACCGGGGAGCTGTTTTTT. It yields the protein CSALTGTANTGELFF.

This chain links TRBV18 with TRBJ1-1; D uncertain. The V end lost 6 bases, the J end lost 5 bases, and 19 bases lay between the germline ends. Per germline, CDR1 KGHSH and CDR2 LQKENI. This CDR3 is 15 amino acids long. The DNA for the CDR3 is TGTGCCAGCTCTCCTGGAGGGAGGGCTTGGACTGAAGCTTTCTTT. Its protein product is CASSPGGRAWTEAFF.

V gene TRBV4-1 combines with J gene TRBJ2-3; 16 positions match TRBD2. Losses at the gene ends were 0 bases for V and 0 bases for J; bases not matched to a gene: 12. The CDR3 sequence is 22 residues long. CDR1 and CDR2 (germline): MGHRA, YSYEKL. The CDR3 protein is CASSQDLGVRGLAGGSTDTQYF. DNA for the CDR3: TGCGCCAGCAGCCAAGATTTAGGCGTGCGGGGACTAGCGGGGGGGAGCACAGATACGCAGTATTTT.

This clonotype was observed many times. The chain employs TRBV12-3 or TRBV12-4 and TRBJ1-5, with 8 bases matching TRBD1. The V gene end was trimmed by 6 bases and the J gene end by 0 bases; junction bases not matched to a gene: 4. There are 15 residues in the CDR3. Written as DNA, the CDR3 is TGTGCCAGCAGACGGACAGGGAGTAGCAATCAGCCCCAGCATTTT. Its protein product is CASRRTGSSNQPQHF.

The sample holds many counts of this clonotype. The V gene is TRBV18, the J gene TRBJ2-1; D possibly uses TRBD1 or TRBD2 (5 bases each). V was shortened by 4 bases and J by 0 bases, with 7 bases between the two germline ends. This CDR3 is built from 14 residues. Looked up from germline, CDR1 is KGHSH and CDR2 is LQKENI. CDR3 sequence: CASSRDRSYNEQFF. The CDR3 DNA follows: TGTGCCAGCTCACGGGACCGCTCCTACAATGAGCAGTTCTTC.

This chain joins TRBV7-9 and TRBJ1-2; a weak D match, TRBD1 (6 bases). Germline lookup yields CDR1 SEHNR and CDR2 FQNEAQ (reference sequence). The V gene lost 5 bases and the J gene lost 4 bases, with 17 bases spanning the gap. CDR3 size: 15 residues. The CDR3 sequence is CASSAGDERVYGYTF. For the CDR3, the DNA is TGTGCCAGCAGCGCAGGGGACGAGCGGGTCTATGGCTACACCTTC.

The chain joins TRBV4-3 to TRBJ2-1; D tentatively reads TRBD1 or TRBD2 (6 bases each). This CDR3 is 18 amino acids long. The germline V gene encodes CDR1 LGHNA and CDR2 YSLEER. Deletions cut 0 bases from V and 6 bases from J, with 21 bases between. CDR3 residues: CASSQDPDAWGAINEQFF. CDR3 nucleotide sequence: TGCGCCAGCAGCCAAGATCCAGACGCATGGGGGGCGATCAATGAGCAGTTCTTC.

The chain recombines TRBV16 with TRBJ2-3; D assignment may be TRBD1 or TRBD2 (5 bases each). Trimming took 0 bases from V and 6 from J, leaving 10 bases between them. Germline values: CDR1 KGHSY, CDR2 FQNENV. CDR3 length: 14 amino acids. The CDR3: CASSQSSGTDTQYF. The CDR3 coding sequence is TGTGCCAGCAGCCAATCTTCAGGGACGGATACGCAGTATTTT.

In its sample, this clonotype was seen a few times. The V call is TRBV25-1, the J call TRBJ2-7; D is uncertain. V was trimmed by 5 bases and J by 1 base, leaving 12 bases between them. The CDR3 is made up of 14 amino acids. Germline assignment: CDR1 MGHDK and CDR2 SYGVNS. The CDR3 DNA reads as TGTGCCAGCAGTCCCAAGGTCGATTCCTACGAGCAGTACGTC. Its protein is CASSPKVDSYEQYV.

The rearrangement uses TRBV3-1 and TRBJ2-7, with D possibly TRBD2 on 5 matching bases. The germline CDR1 and CDR2 sequences are LGHDT and YNNKEL (reference sequence). The length of the CDR3 is 14 residues. The V end lost 4 bases, the J end lost 1 base, and 11 bases lay between the germline ends. This CDR3 reads CASSPWRSSYEQYF. The CDR3 coding sequence is TGTGCCAGCAGCCCCTGGAGGTCGTCCTACGAGCAGTACTTC.

Ten or more counts support this clonotype. The chain employs TRBV7-2 and TRBJ2-3, with D unresolved. The CDR3 sequence is 14 residues long. V was trimmed by 2 bases and J by 2 bases, leaving 8 bases between them. Germline-derived CDR1 and CDR2 are SGHTA and FQGNSA. The CDR3 here is CASSLYGPTDTQYF. CDR3 DNA: TGTGCCAGCAGCTTATACGGCCCCACAGATACGCAGTATTTT.

The chain combines TRBV4-2 with TRBJ1-1; D unclear. Germline V CDR1 and CDR2: LGHNA, YNFKEQ. Between the trimmed V and J ends, which lost 1 base and 1 base, there was a span of 19 bases. CDR3 length equals 18 residues. DNA for the CDR3: TGTGCCAGCAGCCAAGGGTCGGATGGGTGGGCACCGAACACTGAAGCTTTCTTT. The encoded protein is CASSQGSDGWAPNTEAFF.

This clonotype was counted only a few times. This chain's CDR3 is CASSQKTPGVYSNQPQHF. Written as DNA, the CDR3 is TGCGCCAGCAGCCAAAAAACCCCCGGGGTATATAGCAATCAGCCCCAGCATTTT. The rearrangement uses TRBV23-1 and TRBJ1-5, with D unclear. TRBV23-1 is an open reading frame whose function is uncertain. This CDR3 is built from 18 residues. V dropped 6 bases and J dropped 0 bases, with 21 bases sitting between them.

In its sample, this clonotype was seen a few times. This chain uses TRBV6-6 with TRBJ1-6; D is unresolved. The CDR3 covers 14 residues. The V end lost 7 bases, the J end lost 10 bases, and 17 bases lay between the germline ends. Germline V gene lookup returns CDR1 MNHNY and CDR2 SVGAGI (reference sequence). The CDR3 DNA is TGTGCCAGCACTCTAGGGCAGGAAGGATCACCCCTCCACTTT. It encodes CASTLGQEGSPLHF.

This clonotype appeared a few times. The chain recombines TRBV12-3 or TRBV12-4 with TRBJ1-3; D is ambiguous. This CDR3 contains 14 residues. Between the trimmed V and J ends, which lost 5 bases and 0 bases, there was a span of 8 bases. The DNA of the CDR3 is TGTGCCAGCAGTCCCCTCGGCTCTGGAAACACCATATATTTT. Its translation is CASSPLGSGNTIYF.

The chain carries TRBV10-3 and TRBJ2-3; 9 bases map to TRBD1. Germline V CDR1 and CDR2: ENHRY, SYGVKD. The trim removed 2 bases at V and 6 bases at J, leaving 9 bases unmatched. CDR3 length: 16 amino acids. CDR3 nucleotide sequence: TGTGCCATCAGTGAGACCGGGACAGGGTTGTTGGATACGCAGTATTTT. Its protein product is CAISETGTGLLDTQYF.

This clonotype was seen a handful of times. The rearrangement uses TRBV5-6 and TRBJ1-2, with 7 bases that match TRBD1. The J segment lost 4 bases and the V segment lost 1 base, leaving 4 bases of the junction unmatched. Germline CDR1 is SGHDT and CDR2 is YYEEEE. The CDR3 is made up of 14 amino acids. The CDR3 region has the DNA TGTGCCAGCAGCTTGAGCGCAGGGGGCTATGGCTACACCTTC. Encoded protein: CASSLSAGGYGYTF.

This clonotype has only a few counts. The genes are TRBV14 and TRBJ2-3; the D gene is possibly TRBD2 (6 bases). The CDR3 is 13 residues long. From germline, CDR1 is SGHDN and CDR2 FVKESK. With 4 bases removed from V and 8 bases from J, the gap between germline ends came to 13 bases. This chain's CDR3 is CASSPRGVATQYF. CDR3 bases: TGTGCCAGCAGCCCCCGCGGGGTCGCTACGCAGTATTTT.

CDR3 in DNA: TGTGCCAGCAGCGCCTTCGCGGGGGGCGATCAGCCCCAGCATTTT. Protein sequence: CASSAFAGGDQPQHF. The chain combines TRBV9 with TRBJ1-5, with D perhaps matching TRBD1 (6 bases). In germline, CDR1 is SGDLS, CDR2 YYNGEE. V was clipped by 3 bases and J by 5 bases, with 15 bases between them. The CDR3 extends over 15 amino acids. Full variable domain (outside the CDR3, taken from reference TRBV9 and TRBJ1-5): DSGVTQTPKHLITATGQRVTLRCSPRSGDLSVYWYQQSLDQGLQFLIQYYNGEERAKGNILERFSAQQFPDLHSELNLSSLELGDSALYFCASSAFAGGDQPQHFGDGTRLSIL.

This clonotype has only a few counts. The chain uses TRBV9 and TRBJ1-1, with D maybe TRBD1 (5 bases). CDR1 is SGDLS and CDR2 is YYNGEE in the germline V gene. Trimming stripped 3 bases from V and 4 bases from J, with 7 bases between. The CDR3 is made up of 12 amino acids. This chain's CDR3 is CASSDDSTEAFF. The CDR3 bases are TGTGCCAGCAGCGATGACAGCACTGAAGCTTTCTTT.